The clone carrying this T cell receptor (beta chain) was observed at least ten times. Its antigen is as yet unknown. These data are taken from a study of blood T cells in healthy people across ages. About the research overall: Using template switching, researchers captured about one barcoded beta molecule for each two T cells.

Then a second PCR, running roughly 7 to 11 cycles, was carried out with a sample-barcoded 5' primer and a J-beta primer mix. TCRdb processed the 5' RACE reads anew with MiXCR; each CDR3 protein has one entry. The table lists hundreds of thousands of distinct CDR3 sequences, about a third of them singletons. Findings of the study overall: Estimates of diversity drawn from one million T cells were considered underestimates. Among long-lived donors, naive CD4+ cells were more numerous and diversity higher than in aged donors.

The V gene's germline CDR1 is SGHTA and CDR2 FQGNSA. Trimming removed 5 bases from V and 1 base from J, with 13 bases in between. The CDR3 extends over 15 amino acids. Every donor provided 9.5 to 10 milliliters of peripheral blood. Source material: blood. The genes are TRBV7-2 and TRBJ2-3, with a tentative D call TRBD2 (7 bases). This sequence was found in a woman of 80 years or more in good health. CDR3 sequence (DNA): TGTGCCAGCAGCGAAAGGGGGGGGCGCACAGATACGCAGTATTTT. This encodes CASSERGGRTDTQYF.